A single sample gave rise to the 3 T cell receptor beta chains below, sequenced in a study of T cells in Graves' hyperthyroidism and ophthalmopathy (dated by TCRdb to about 2019). The protocol used for the library was multiplex PCR. Sequencing used an Illumina HiSeq 2000. TCR beta CDR3 regions were amplified from RNA transcripts. The first round of RT-PCR for the TCR CDR3 was performed with the HTBI primer set and the Qiagen OneStep RT-PCR kit. TCRdb passed the public sequencing reads through fastp at Q25 and MiXCR, retaining productive beta sequences. Every CDR3 protein is listed once, alongside the most common genes and DNA of its rows. Counted in this sample were around 600,000 distinct CDR3 sequences; about 14% of them appeared once. Of the sample, roughly 6.9% is held by the ten largest clones. Sequenced input: blood. The receptor source for this set is a woman in her late teens or twenties with Graves' ophthalmopathy.

The CDR3 region has the DNA TGTGCCAGCAGTGAACTGGACTTTTCTGGAAACACCATATATTTT. Translated, it gives CASSELDFSGNTIYF. V gene TRBV6-1 combines with J gene TRBJ1-3; no definite D call. CDR1 and CDR2 (germline): MNHNS, SASEGT. This CDR3 region has 15 residues. V gave up 2 bases and J gave up 1 base, with 9 bases separating them.

Regarding this clonotype: A read error may be the cause here, since a much bigger clone is one base away. The chain carries TRBV11-2 and TRBJ1-2; D is undetermined. CDR1 and CDR2 (germline): SGHAT, FQNNGV. The V gene lost 1 base and the J gene lost 8 bases, with 14 bases spanning the gap. This CDR3 comprises 14 residues. The CDR3 sequence is CASSLARDAQGYTF. The DNA for the CDR3 is TGTGCCAGCAGCTTAGCCCGGGATGCTCAAGGCTACACCTTC. Complete variable domain (other parts from reference TRBV11-2 and TRBJ1-2): EAGVAQSPRYKIIEKRQSVAFWCNPISGHATLYWYQQILGQGPKLLIQFQNNGVVDDSQLPKDRFSAERLKGVDSTLKIQPAKLEDSAVYLCASSLARDAQGYTFGSGTRLTVV.

Only a few counts were recorded for this clonotype. The V and J genes are TRBV19 and TRBJ2-7; 8 nucleotides agree with TRBD2. Germline trimming cut 3 bases from V and 7 bases from J; bases unmatched to any gene: 14. The CDR3 sequence is 16 residues long. CDR1 and CDR2 (germline): LNHDA, SQIVND (reference sequence). DNA of the CDR3: TGTGCCAGTAGTATGCCCCAAGCGGGAGCGTTGGGGGAGCAGTACTTC. It yields the protein CASSMPQAGALGEQYF.